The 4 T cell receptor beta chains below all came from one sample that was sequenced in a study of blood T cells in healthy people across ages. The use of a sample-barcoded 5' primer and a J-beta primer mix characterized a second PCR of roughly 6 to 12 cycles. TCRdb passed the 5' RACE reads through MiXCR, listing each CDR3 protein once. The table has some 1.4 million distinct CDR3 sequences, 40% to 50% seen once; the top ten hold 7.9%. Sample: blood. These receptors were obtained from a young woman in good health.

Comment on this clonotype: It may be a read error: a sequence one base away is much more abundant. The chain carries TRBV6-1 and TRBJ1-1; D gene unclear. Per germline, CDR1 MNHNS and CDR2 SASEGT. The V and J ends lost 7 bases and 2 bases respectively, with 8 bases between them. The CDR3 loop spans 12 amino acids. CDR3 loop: CASTVGNTEAFF. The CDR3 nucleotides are TGTGCCAGCACTGTGGGTAACACTGAAGCTTTCTTT.

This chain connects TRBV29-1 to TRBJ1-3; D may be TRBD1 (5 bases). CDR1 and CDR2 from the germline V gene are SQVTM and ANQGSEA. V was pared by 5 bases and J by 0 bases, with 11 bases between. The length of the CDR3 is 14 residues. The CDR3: CSVLGVHSGNTIYF. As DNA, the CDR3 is TGCAGCGTTTTGGGGGTACACTCTGGAAACACCATATATTTT.

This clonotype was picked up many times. The CDR3 spells CASSWNYEQYF. The CDR3 DNA is TGTGCCAGCAGTTGGAATTACGAGCAGTACTTC. The chain joins TRBV12-3 or TRBV12-4 to TRBJ2-7; no definite D call. The CDR3 extends over 11 amino acids. V lost 4 bases and J lost 4, with 5 bases in between.

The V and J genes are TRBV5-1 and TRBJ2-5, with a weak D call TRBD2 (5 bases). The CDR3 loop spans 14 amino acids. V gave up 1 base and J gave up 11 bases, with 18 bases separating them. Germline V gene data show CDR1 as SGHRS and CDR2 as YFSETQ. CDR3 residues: CASSLPGSYNEQYF. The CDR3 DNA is TGCGCCAGCAGCTTGCCGGGAAGCTACAATGAGCAGTACTTC.